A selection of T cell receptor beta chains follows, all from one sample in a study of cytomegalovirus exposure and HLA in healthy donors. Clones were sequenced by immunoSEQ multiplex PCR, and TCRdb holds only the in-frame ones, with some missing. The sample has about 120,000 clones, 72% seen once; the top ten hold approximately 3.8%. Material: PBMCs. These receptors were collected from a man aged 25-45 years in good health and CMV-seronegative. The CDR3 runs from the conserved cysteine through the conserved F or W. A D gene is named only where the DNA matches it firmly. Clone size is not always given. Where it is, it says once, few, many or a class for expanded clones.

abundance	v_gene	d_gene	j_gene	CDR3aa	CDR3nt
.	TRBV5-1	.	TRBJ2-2	CASSWVGPGELFF	TGCGCCAGCAGCTGGGTGGGGCCCGGGGAGCTGTTTTTT
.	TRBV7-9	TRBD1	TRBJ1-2	CASSPSRGTGLTYGYTF	TGTGCCAGCAGCCCGTCGAGGGGGACAGGGTTAACCTATGGCTACACCTTC
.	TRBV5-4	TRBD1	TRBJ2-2	CASTRGPPNTGELFF	TGTGCCAGCACAAGGGGGCCGCCGAACACCGGGGAGCTGTTTTTT
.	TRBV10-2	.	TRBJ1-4	CASSEVGDEKLFF	TGCGCCAGCAGTGAGGTAGGGGATGAAAAACTGTTTTTT
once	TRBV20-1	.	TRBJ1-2	CSAERQGYTF	TGCAGTGCCGAGCGACAGGGCTACACCTTC
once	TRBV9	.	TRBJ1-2	CASSVEAGGYTF	TGTGCCAGCAGCGTAGAGGCGGGAGGCTACACCTTC
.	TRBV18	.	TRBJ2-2	CASSPPVKTGRTGELFF	TGTGCCAGCTCACCACCGGTCAAAACAGGGCGGACCGGGGAGCTGTTTTTT
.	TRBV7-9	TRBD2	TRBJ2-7	CASSLPPSGGAFHEQYF	TGTGCCAGCAGCTTACCGCCTAGCGGGGGGGCCTTCCACGAGCAGTACTTC
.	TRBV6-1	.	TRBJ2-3	CASSFDLSTDTQYF	TGTGCCAGCAGTTTTGATCTAAGCACAGATACGCAGTATTTT
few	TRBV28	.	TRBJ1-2	CASSPRRGFTYGYTF	TGTGCCAGCAGTCCCCGTAGAGGGTTTACCTATGGCTACACCTTC
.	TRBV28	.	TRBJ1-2	CASSHRDGYTF	TGTGCCAGCAGTCACAGGGATGGCTACACCTTC
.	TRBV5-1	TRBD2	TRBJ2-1	CASSLAVGLAAVEQFF	TGCGCCAGCAGCTTGGCAGTGGGACTAGCGGCGGTTGAGCAGTTCTTC
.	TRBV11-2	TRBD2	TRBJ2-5	CASSPGGTSGVLGAQYF	TGTGCCAGCAGCCCAGGAGGTACTAGCGGGGTCCTCGGGGCCCAGTACTTC
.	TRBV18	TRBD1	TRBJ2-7	CASSPGTASSYEQYF	TGTGCCAGCTCACCTGGGACAGCCAGCTCCTACGAGCAGTACTTC
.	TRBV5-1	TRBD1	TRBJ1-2	CASSWDRPYGYTF	TGCGCCAGCAGTTGGGACAGGCCCTATGGCTACACCTTC
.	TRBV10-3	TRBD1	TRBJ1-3	CAIRGTGDGGNTIYF	TGTGCCATCAGGGGGACAGGGGATGGTGGAAACACCATATATTTT
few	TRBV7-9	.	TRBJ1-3	CASSSDRASGNTIYF	TGTGCCAGCAGCTCGGACAGAGCCTCTGGAAACACCATATATTTT
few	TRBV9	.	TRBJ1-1	CASSVDSLRSVTFF	TGTGCCAGCAGCGTAGACTCTCTCCGAAGCGTAACTTTCTTT
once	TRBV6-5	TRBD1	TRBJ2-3	CASRLQGAIDTQYF	TGTGCCAGCAGGCTACAGGGGGCAATTGATACGCAGTATTTT
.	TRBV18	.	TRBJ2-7	CASSPDSSYEQYF	TGTGCCAGCTCACCGGACAGCTCCTACGAGCAGTACTTC
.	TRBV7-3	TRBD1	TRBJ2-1	CASTLGGVTGGYEQFF	TGTGCCAGCACCCTGGGGGGTGTGACAGGGGGCTATGAGCAGTTCTTC
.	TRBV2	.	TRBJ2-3	CAGLDRPRGDTQYF	TGTGCCGGCTTAGACAGGCCGAGGGGTGATACGCAGTATTTT
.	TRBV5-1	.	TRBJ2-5	CASSPAGAVVQETQYF	TGCGCCAGCAGCCCGGCAGGGGCCGTGGTTCAAGAGACCCAGTACTTC
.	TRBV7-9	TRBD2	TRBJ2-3	CASSERLAGGPDTQYF	TGTGCCAGCAGCGAAAGACTAGCGGGGGGCCCAGATACGCAGTATTTT
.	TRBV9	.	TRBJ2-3	CASSVGGLTDTQYF	TGTGCCAGCAGCGTGGGGGGGCTTACAGATACGCAGTATTTT
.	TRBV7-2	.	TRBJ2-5	CASSAREQETQYF	TGTGCCAGCAGCGCCCGGGAGCAAGAGACCCAGTACTTC
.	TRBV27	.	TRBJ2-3	CASSFLVSTDTQYF	TGTGCCAGCAGTTTCCTAGTAAGCACAGATACGCAGTATTTT
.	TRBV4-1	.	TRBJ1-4	CASSQLGGVELFF	TGCGCCAGCAGCCAACTCGGGGGAGTCGAACTGTTTTTT
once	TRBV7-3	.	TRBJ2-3	CASSPTGLEAQYF	TGTGCCAGCAGCCCAACGGGGTTAGAGGCGCAGTATTTT
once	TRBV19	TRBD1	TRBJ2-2	CASSAGTGNTGELFF	TGTGCCAGTAGTGCCGGGACAGGGAACACCGGGGAGCTGTTTTTT
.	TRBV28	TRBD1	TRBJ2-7	CASRGLGTGKYEQYF	TGTGCCAGCAGGGGGTTAGGGACAGGGAAGTACGAGCAGTACTTC
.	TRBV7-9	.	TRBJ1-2	CSSSLGQNQESYGYTF	TGTTCCAGCAGCCTTGGTCAAAACCAGGAAAGTTATGGCTACACCTTC
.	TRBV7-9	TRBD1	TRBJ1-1	CASSLEGGQQAFF	TGTGCCAGCAGCTTAGAGGGGGGACAGCAAGCTTTCTTT
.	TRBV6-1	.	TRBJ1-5	CASSDTGSYQPQHF	TGTGCCAGCAGTGATACAGGGTCTTATCAGCCCCAGCATTTT
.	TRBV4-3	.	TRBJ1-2	CASANGLVNYGYTF	TGCGCCAGTGCTAACGGACTAGTTAACTATGGCTACACCTTC
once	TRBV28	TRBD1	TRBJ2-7	CASKTTGIRYEQYF	TGTGCCAGCAAAACGACAGGGATAAGGTACGAGCAGTACTTC
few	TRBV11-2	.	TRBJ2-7	CASSLTQQGQRYF	TGTGCCAGCAGCCTAACGCAACAGGGACAACGGTACTTC
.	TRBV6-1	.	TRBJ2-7	CASHKGGITYEQYF	TGTGCCAGCCACAAGGGGGGGATAACCTACGAGCAGTACTTC